The rows below give T cell receptor beta chains drawn from one sample of a study of blood T cell repertoires in COVID-19. Produced via immunoSEQ multiplex PCR; TCRdb's table is partial and in-frame only. The data contain about 480,000 clones, around 87% of them singletons. Sequenced: PBMCs or T cells enriched from blood (not recorded which). The receptor set was obtained from a woman aged 40 to 50 who had recovered from COVID-19. CDR3s include the opening cysteine and the closing phenylalanine or tryptophan. The order of the fields is J gene, clone size, D gene, CDR3 length, V gene, CDR3 protein, CDR3 DNA. D genes are given only for firm matches. Only part of the rows carry a size: once, few, many, or a class if the clone is expanded.

TRBJ1-2 . TRBD1 15 TRBV5-1 CASSSPTGEGYGYTF TGCGCCAGCAGCTCACCGACAGGGGAGGGCTATGGCTACACCTTC
TRBJ2-3 . TRBD1 14 TRBV2 CASTGTGGSDTQYF TGTGCCAGCACGGGGACAGGGGGCTCAGATACGCAGTATTTT
TRBJ1-1 . . 12 TRBV19 CASKDRNTEAFF TGTGCCAGTAAAGACAGAAACACTGAAGCTTTCTTT
TRBJ2-1 . TRBD1 15 TRBV20-1 CSASIPDRGYNEQFF TGCAGTGCTAGTATACCCGACAGGGGCTACAATGAGCAGTTCTTC
TRBJ2-5 once . 13 TRBV12-3/TRBV12-4 CASSLAEAETQYF TGTGCCAGCAGTTTAGCCGAAGCTGAGACCCAGTACTTC
TRBJ1-5 . TRBD1 14 TRBV18 CASSDGTGNQPQHF TGTGCCAGCTCGGATGGGACAGGCAATCAGCCCCAGCATTTT
TRBJ1-2 . TRBD1 14 TRBV27 CASSLTGLPYGYTF TGTGCCAGCAGTTTGACAGGGCTCCCCTATGGCTACACCTTC
TRBJ1-6 few . 13 TRBV6-2/TRBV6-3 CASSSRENSPLHF TGTGCCAGCAGTTCTAGGGAGAACTCACCCCTCCACTTT
TRBJ2-1 . . 12 TRBV7-9 CGSGSGYNEQFF TGTGGCTCGGGGAGCGGGTACAATGAGCAGTTCTTC
TRBJ2-3 . . 14 TRBV24-1 CATSGERSTDTQYF TGTGCCACCAGTGGTGAGCGGAGCACAGATACGCAGTATTTT
TRBJ1-2 once . 14 TRBV19 CASSIGYGNYGYTF TGTGCCAGTAGTATAGGGTACGGTAACTATGGCTACACCTTC
TRBJ2-3 . TRBD2 16 TRBV5-1 CASSRRTSGITDTQYF TGCGCCAGCAGCCGCCGGACTAGCGGGATCACAGATACGCAGTATTTT
TRBJ1-3 . . 11 TRBV2 CASRQGNTIYF TGTGCCAGCCGACAGGGAAACACCATATATTTT
TRBJ2-1 once TRBD2 15 TRBV5-1 CASSLLAVSYNEQFF TGCGCCAGCAGCCTTCTAGCGGTCTCATACAATGAGCAGTTCTTC
TRBJ2-6 . . 13 TRBV3-1/TRBV3-2 CASSQTVPSVLTF TGTGCCAGCAGCCAGACAGTTCCCTCCGTCCTGACTTTC
TRBJ2-1 . TRBD2 16 TRBV15 CATSRGGLATYNEQFF TGTGCCACCAGCAGAGGGGGACTAGCTACGTACAATGAGCAGTTCTTC
TRBJ1-1 . TRBD1 15 TRBV5-5 CASSLARAGGTEAFF TGTGCCAGCAGCTTGGCCCGGGCAGGGGGCACTGAAGCTTTCTTT
TRBJ1-2 . TRBD1 12 TRBV29-1 CSTRTGFYGYTF TGCAGCACCAGGACAGGCTTCTATGGCTACACCTTC